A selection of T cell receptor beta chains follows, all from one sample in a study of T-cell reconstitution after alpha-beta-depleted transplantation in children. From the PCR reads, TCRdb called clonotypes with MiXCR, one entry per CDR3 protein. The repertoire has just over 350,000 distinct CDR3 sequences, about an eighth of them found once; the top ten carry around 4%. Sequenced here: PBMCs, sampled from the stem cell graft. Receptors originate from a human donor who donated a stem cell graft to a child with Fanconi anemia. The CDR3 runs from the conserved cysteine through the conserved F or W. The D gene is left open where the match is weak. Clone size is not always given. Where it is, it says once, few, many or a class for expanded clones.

CDR3 DNA: TGCGCCAGCAGCTTGGGCAGGGCAGAGACCTACGAGCAGTACTTC
CDR3 protein: CASSLGRAETYEQYF
J gene: TRBJ2-7
clone size: many
V gene: TRBV5-1
D gene: .

CDR3 DNA: TGCAGCGTTAGGGGAGGCGGAAACACCATATATTTT
CDR3 protein: CSVRGGGNTIYF
J gene: TRBJ1-3
clone size: .
V gene: TRBV29-1
D gene: .

CDR3 DNA: TGTGCCTCCAGAGGCGGGGCGAACACCGGGGAGCTGTTTTTT
CDR3 protein: CASRGGANTGELFF
J gene: TRBJ2-2
clone size: many
V gene: TRBV10-3
D gene: .

CDR3 DNA: TGTGCCGGCTTACCAATTGACCGTCCGGGGCCGCCGACCTACGAGCAGTACTTC
CDR3 protein: CAGLPIDRPGPPTYEQYF
J gene: TRBJ2-7
clone size: .
V gene: TRBV9
D gene: .

CDR3 DNA: TGTGCCAGCAGCTTGGACCAGATTAACACTGAAGCTTTCTTT
CDR3 protein: CASSLDQINTEAFF
J gene: TRBJ1-1
clone size: few
V gene: TRBV5-4
D gene: .

CDR3 DNA: TGTGCCAGCAGCTTAGCGGGGGGGTCATCGGATACGCAGTATTTT
CDR3 protein: CASSLAGGSSDTQYF
J gene: TRBJ2-3
clone size: .
V gene: TRBV7-9
D gene: TRBD2

CDR3 DNA: TGTGCCAGCAGTTTGCTGGGGATGACTGAAGCTTTCTTT
CDR3 protein: CASSLLGMTEAFF
J gene: TRBJ1-1
clone size: few
V gene: TRBV27
D gene: .

CDR3 DNA: TGCGCCAGCAGTCCCCAGCGAAGAGACAGCAATCAGCCCCAGCATTTT
CDR3 protein: CASSPQRRDSNQPQHF
J gene: TRBJ1-5
clone size: few
V gene: TRBV5-1
D gene: .

CDR3 DNA: TGTGCCAGCAGCTTAAACAGGGTTTTGGGTGGCTACACCTTC
CDR3 protein: CASSLNRVLGGYTF
J gene: TRBJ1-2
clone size: once
V gene: TRBV7-2
D gene: .

CDR3 DNA: TGTGCCAGCAGCTTGCGGCAAGGTAGTGAGCAGTTCTTC
CDR3 protein: CASSLRQGSEQFF
J gene: TRBJ2-1
clone size: many
V gene: TRBV7-9
D gene: .

CDR3 DNA: TGCAGCGTTGGGGAGGAAACTGAAGCTTTCTTT
CDR3 protein: CSVGEETEAFF
J gene: TRBJ1-1
clone size: .
V gene: TRBV29-1
D gene: .

CDR3 DNA: TGCGCCAGCAGCTTGTCTCCAGGGGCAGATACGCAGTATTTT
CDR3 protein: CASSLSPGADTQYF
J gene: TRBJ2-3
clone size: .
V gene: TRBV5-1
D gene: .

CDR3 DNA: TGCAGCGCTAGGGGCCAGGCCTACAATGAGCAGTTCTTC
CDR3 protein: CSARGQAYNEQFF
J gene: TRBJ2-1
clone size: many
V gene: TRBV29-1
D gene: .

CDR3 DNA: TGCAGCGTTGAGGTGACAGGCTCCCTCATGAACACTGAAGCTTTCTTT
CDR3 protein: CSVEVTGSLMNTEAFF
J gene: TRBJ1-1
clone size: few
V gene: TRBV29-1
D gene: .

CDR3 DNA: TGTGCCAGCAGCTTAGATTATCAGCCCCAGCATTTT
CDR3 protein: CASSLDYQPQHF
J gene: TRBJ1-5
clone size: many
V gene: TRBV7-2
D gene: .

CDR3 DNA: TGTGCCAGCAGCTTAGTTACTAGAGCTGTCAGGGAGCAGTTCTTC
CDR3 protein: CASSLVTRAVREQFF
J gene: TRBJ2-1
clone size: many
V gene: TRBV7-2
D gene: .

CDR3 DNA: TGTGCCAGCAGCTATCAACGAGGCAGACAAGAGACCCAGTACTTC
CDR3 protein: CASSYQRGRQETQYF
J gene: TRBJ2-5
clone size: .
V gene: TRBV7-2
D gene: .

CDR3 DNA: TGTGCCAGCAGCTCGGCTTTGTCGGCGGAGACCCAGTACTTC
CDR3 protein: CASSSALSAETQYF
J gene: TRBJ2-5
clone size: few
V gene: TRBV7-2
D gene: .

CDR3 DNA: TGTGCCAGCAGTTCCCGAGCGGGACAGCCCCAGCATTTT
CDR3 protein: CASSSRAGQPQHF
J gene: TRBJ1-5
clone size: few
V gene: TRBV27
D gene: .

CDR3 DNA: TGTGCCAGCAGCTTAGTACCTTTAGAAGATACGCAGTATTTT
CDR3 protein: CASSLVPLEDTQYF
J gene: TRBJ2-3
clone size: .
V gene: TRBV7-9
D gene: .

CDR3 DNA: TGTGCCAGCAGTTTGCAGGGGGCGAAAACAAACGAGCAGTACTTC
CDR3 protein: CASSLQGAKTNEQYF
J gene: TRBJ2-7
clone size: few
V gene: TRBV12-3/TRBV12-4
D gene: TRBD1

CDR3 DNA: TGCGCCAGCAGCAGGGGGGGCCGGACAGATACGCAGTATTTT
CDR3 protein: CASSRGGRTDTQYF
J gene: TRBJ2-3
clone size: .
V gene: TRBV5-1
D gene: .

CDR3 DNA: TGTGCCGTAAAGGGACAGATGGAGCAGTACTTC
CDR3 protein: CAVKGQMEQYF
J gene: TRBJ2-7
clone size: .
V gene: TRBV21-1
D gene: .

CDR3 DNA: TGTGCCTGGAGTCCAAGACCGAAACCCTACGAGCAGTACTTC
CDR3 protein: CAWSPRPKPYEQYF
J gene: TRBJ2-7
clone size: many
V gene: TRBV30
D gene: .

CDR3 DNA: TGTGCCAGCTCACCGCCGGGGGGGGCCAGTAATGAGCAGTTCTTC
CDR3 protein: CASSPPGGASNEQFF
J gene: TRBJ2-1
clone size: .
V gene: TRBV18
D gene: TRBD2

CDR3 DNA: TGTGCCATCAGTGAGCCTGGTGCGGATACGCAGTATTTT
CDR3 protein: CAISEPGADTQYF
J gene: TRBJ2-3
clone size: many
V gene: TRBV10-3
D gene: .

CDR3 DNA: TGTGCCAGCAGCTTAGGGCATTGGCAGGTGGGCTCCTACAATGAGCAGTTCTTC
CDR3 protein: CASSLGHWQVGSYNEQFF
J gene: TRBJ2-1
clone size: .
V gene: TRBV7-8
D gene: .

CDR3 DNA: TGTGCCAGCTCACCATCCTCCCCGGGGGCAAAATCAGATACGCAGTATTTT
CDR3 protein: CASSPSSPGAKSDTQYF
J gene: TRBJ2-3
clone size: few
V gene: TRBV18
D gene: .

CDR3 DNA: TGTGCCAGCAGTTTGACTAGCGGGGGGGCAGATACGCAGTATTTT
CDR3 protein: CASSLTSGGADTQYF
J gene: TRBJ2-3
clone size: many
V gene: TRBV12-3/TRBV12-4
D gene: TRBD2

CDR3 DNA: TGTGCCAGCATTCGCGGGACCACAGATACGCAGTATTTT
CDR3 protein: CASIRGTTDTQYF
J gene: TRBJ2-3
clone size: .
V gene: TRBV6-1
D gene: .

CDR3 DNA: TGCGCCAGCAGCCAAGATTGGTTGGCGGGGGCGCCAGATACGCAGTATTTT
CDR3 protein: CASSQDWLAGAPDTQYF
J gene: TRBJ2-3
clone size: many
V gene: TRBV4-3
D gene: .

CDR3 DNA: TGTGCCAGCAGCTTGACAGGGGCGAATTCACCCCTCCACTTT
CDR3 protein: CASSLTGANSPLHF
J gene: TRBJ1-6
clone size: many
V gene: TRBV7-9
D gene: TRBD1

CDR3 DNA: TGCAGCGTTGATGAAGATACGCAGTATTTT
CDR3 protein: CSVDEDTQYF
J gene: TRBJ2-3
clone size: .
V gene: TRBV29-1
D gene: .

CDR3 DNA: TGTGCCTGGAGTGTAGGGGGGGCTAATGAAAAACTGTTTTTT
CDR3 protein: CAWSVGGANEKLFF
J gene: TRBJ1-4
clone size: .
V gene: TRBV30
D gene: .

CDR3 DNA: TGTGCCAGCAGTAACGACAGGGGCAGGGATGGCTACACCTTC
CDR3 protein: CASSNDRGRDGYTF
J gene: TRBJ1-2
clone size: .
V gene: TRBV12-3/TRBV12-4
D gene: TRBD1

CDR3 DNA: TGTGCCAGCAGCTTAGACCTAGCGGGGGGGCGTGAGCAGTTCTTC
CDR3 protein: CASSLDLAGGREQFF
J gene: TRBJ2-1
clone size: many
V gene: TRBV7-9
D gene: TRBD2

CDR3 DNA: TGCGCCAGCAGGGGATTCACCGGGGAGCTGTTTTTT
CDR3 protein: CASRGFTGELFF
J gene: TRBJ2-2
clone size: many
V gene: TRBV4-3
D gene: .

CDR3 DNA: TGTGCCAGCAGTTTTCAAGCTTTGAACACTGAAGCTTTCTTT
CDR3 protein: CASSFQALNTEAFF
J gene: TRBJ1-1
clone size: many
V gene: TRBV12-3/TRBV12-4
D gene: .

CDR3 DNA: TGCGCCAGCAGCTTGTACGGACAGGGCACGGGTGAAGCTTTCTTT
CDR3 protein: CASSLYGQGTGEAFF
J gene: TRBJ1-1
clone size: .
V gene: TRBV5-1
D gene: TRBD1

CDR3 DNA: TGTGCCAGCAGTTTCTCGGGCGGGTACGAGCAGTACTTC
CDR3 protein: CASSFSGGYEQYF
J gene: TRBJ2-7
clone size: many
V gene: TRBV6-6
D gene: .